The T cell receptor (beta chain) described here comes from a study of cytomegalovirus exposure and HLA in healthy donors. Study observations and caveats: What a later analysis reportedly showed was that an Asian-associated ancestry cluster had fewer N-insertions than the 666-donor mean. Most TCR sequences showed up rarely, but some public TCRs showed up in many donors.

PCR involved 60 Vbeta and 13 Jbeta primers. TCRdb keeps only in-frame clones here, not all; method: immunoSEQ multiplex PCR. This sample has 100,000 to 140,000 clones; around three quarters occur once, and the top ten carry roughly 8.2%. This clone was seen more than once but under ten times. What it binds is not known. CDR1 is SGHAT, CDR2 FQNNGV, per germline. This CDR3 comprises 18 residues. V lost 7 bases, J lost 0 bases, and 15 bases stayed unmatched. Unrecorded immune exposure was likely among donors, who were nominally healthy when sampled. Sequencing input: PBMCs. The receptor's source is a man aged 25 to 40 in good health and CMV-seronegative. The chain uses TRBV11-2 and TRBJ2-7; 10 bases are shared with TRBD2. CDR3 amino acids: CASIQTSKASGSSYEQYF. DNA of the CDR3: TGTGCCAGCATCCAAACGTCTAAGGCTAGCGGGAGCTCCTACGAGCAGTACTTC.